This T cell receptor (beta chain) was recovered during a study of T cell responses to AZD1222 COVID-19 vaccine. Study conclusions and caveats: Clonal diversity was possibly underestimated, and the donors were mostly white British, with more females.

Per germline, CDR1 SGHRS and CDR2 YFSETQ. The CDR3 extends over 15 amino acids. V lost 0 bases, J lost 3 bases, and 3 bases stayed unmatched. Measured with immunoSEQ multiplex PCR; TCRdb has only the in-frame clones, and not every one. The sample carries some 120,000 clones, roughly nine tenths recorded once. In regard to this clone: Its antigen is as yet unknown.

This clonotype was obtained from an adult in good health. Sequences were derived from peripheral blood, sampled on day 0 of AZD1222 vaccination. J is TRBJ1-5 and V is TRBV5-1; TRBD1 aligns across 7 bases. Here the CDR3 reads CASSLVGGSNQPQHF. The CDR3 DNA is TGCGCCAGCAGCTTGGTAGGGGGCTCCAATCAGCCCCAGCATTTT.